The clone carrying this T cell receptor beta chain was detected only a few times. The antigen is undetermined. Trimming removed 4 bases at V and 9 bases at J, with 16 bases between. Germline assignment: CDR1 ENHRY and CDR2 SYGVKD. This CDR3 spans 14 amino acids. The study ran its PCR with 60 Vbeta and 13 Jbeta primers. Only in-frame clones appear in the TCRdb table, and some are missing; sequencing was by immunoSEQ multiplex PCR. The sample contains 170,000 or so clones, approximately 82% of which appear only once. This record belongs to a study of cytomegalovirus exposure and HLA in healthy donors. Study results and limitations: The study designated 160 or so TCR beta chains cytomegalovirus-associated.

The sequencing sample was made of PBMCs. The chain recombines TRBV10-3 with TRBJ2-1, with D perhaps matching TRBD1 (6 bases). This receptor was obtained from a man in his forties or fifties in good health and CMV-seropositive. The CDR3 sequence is CAISGATGLGEQFF. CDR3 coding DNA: TGTGCCATCAGTGGGGCGACAGGATTAGGTGAGCAGTTCTTC.